This T cell receptor beta chain emerged from a study of technical replicates of blood from a few donors. Libraries were prepared by immunoSEQ multiplex PCR; TCRdb keeps only in-frame clonotypes and omits some of them. The table shows about 12,000 clones, with around 94% occurring only once. V gave up 0 bases and J gave up 1 base, with 3 bases separating them. The CDR3 is 13 residues long. CDR1 and CDR2 (germline): MDHEN, SYDVKM. The specimen was PBMCs. This clonotype was sampled from a human donor in good health. The V and J genes are TRBV28 and TRBJ1-2; D ambiguous. Here the CDR3 reads CASSLWSNYGYTF. The CDR3 DNA reads TGTGCCAGCAGTTTATGGAGTAACTATGGCTACACCTTC.